This T cell receptor (beta chain) was recovered during a study of blood T cells in healthy people across ages. Findings and caveats of the study: Bulk PBMC profiling left naive and antigen-experienced comparisons inconclusive.

They isolated at least 7 million PBMCs from each sample. Per sample, extraction of total RNA gave at least 6 micrograms in every case. In the case of this clonotype: Its target is unknown.

The CDR3 is 16 amino acids. The V end was cut by 5 bases, the J end by 5 bases, with 21 bases between. The second PCR ran about 6 to 11 cycles with a sample-barcoded 5' primer and J-beta primers. Researchers report that a template-switch adaptor with 12 random nucleotides tagged each cDNA molecule. TCRdb recomputed calls from the 5' RACE reads with MiXCR, one row per CDR3 protein. This sample has approximately 800,000 distinct CDR3 sequences; about 55% occur once, and the top ten carry about 42%. The chain uses TRBV12-3 or TRBV12-4 and TRBJ2-5; D could derive from TRBD1 or TRBD2 (5 bases each). This clonotype was obtained from a man older than 75 in good health. Sequenced material: blood. CDR3 DNA sequence: TGTGCCAGCAGTGATGGGACGCCGAGAGGCGGGGAGACCCAGTACTTC. This codes for CASSDGTPRGGETQYF.